This entry is about one T cell receptor (beta chain). What it recognizes is unknown. TCRdb's table, derived via immunoSEQ multiplex PCR, lists solely in-frame clones and lacks some. The repertoire includes 16,000 or so clones, around 90% of them detected once, and around 5% sits in the top ten. The data were taken from a study of T cell clonotyping in hematopoietic cell transplantation. Study-wide results and caveats: After transplant, recipient diversity fell while pathologically expanded clonotypes grew through day 180. At the given depth, recipient repertoires were over 97% de novo clonotypes. Broader posttransplant TCR repertoire diversity was predicted by graft donor and pretransplant recipient Inverse Simpson Index values. No sorting was done, leaving CD4 and CD8 contributions mixed.

The germline gives CDR1 MNHEY, CDR2 SVGAGI. V lost 0 bases to trimming and J lost 8 bases, with 10 bases between them. The CDR3 sequence is 13 residues long. The sample was peripheral blood mononuclear cells. The sequence was obtained from a man in his forties or fifties in good health. Some clones in this sample may be carry-over from other donors' samples. The chain combines TRBV6-5 with TRBJ1-1, with no clear D. This CDR3 is CASSYSVGLEAFF. CDR3 sequence (DNA): TGTGCCAGCAGTTACTCGGTAGGACTGGAAGCTTTCTTT.